The entry below describes one T cell receptor beta chain. Antigen specificity is unknown. The same CDR3 also results from other DNA sequences found in this sample. From germline, CDR1 is SGDLS and CDR2 YYNGEE. This CDR3 has 16 amino acids. The V gene lost 0 bases and the J gene lost 0 bases, with 9 bases spanning the gap. Sequenced by immunoSEQ multiplex PCR; TCRdb stores in-frame clones only, minus some. The sample has some 2,100,000 clones; 85% to 95% are singletons. This specimen belongs to a study of shared clonotypes between healthy human individuals. The wider study: A donor's plate count was three for CD4 naive and three for CD4 memory; CD8 naive had two and CD8 memory one. Study-level findings and limits: Investigators collected only blood, and repertoires in tissues likely differ. Donors were few, which limited the genetic and exposure-history diversity represented.

CD45RO-negative, CCR7-selected cells formed the naive CD8 fraction, which excluded terminally differentiated effector memory CD45RA+ cells. Sequencing used naive CD8+ T cells from PBMCs. This rearrangement joins TRBV9 to TRBJ2-2, with D maybe TRBD2 (5 bases). The TCR sequence derives from a man younger than 35 in good health. Some clones in this sample may be carry-over from other donors' samples. CDR3 sequence reads: CASSVVAGANTGELFF. DNA for the CDR3: TGTGCCAGCAGCGTAGTGGCGGGCGCGAACACCGGGGAGCTGTTTTTT.